This T cell receptor beta chain came from a study of identical twins. Study-level findings and limits: Beta clonotypes that were abundant in cord blood contained fewer insertions, a pattern absent from memory repertoires. Less excess twin sharing appeared in beta out-of-frame sequences. Analyses of zero insertions could, in part, be confounded by invariant MAIT and iNKT cells.

TCRdb recomputed calls from the 5' RACE reads with MiXCR, one row per CDR3 protein. The sample lists about 530,000 distinct CDR3 sequences; approximately 20% were seen once. Trimming stripped 7 bases from V and 3 bases from J, with 11 bases between. Germline CDR1 and CDR2: MNHEY and SMNVEV (reference sequence). This CDR3 spans 13 amino acids. This clonotype has more than one count but fewer than ten. The antigen is unknown. This sample also belongs to another study, concerning yellow fever vaccine responses in identical twins. That paper adds: Each twin's T cell response to the vaccine was reported to look partly convergent and partly personalized.

The receptor's source is a woman under 30 in good health. The chain links TRBV27 to TRBJ2-3; D gene unclear. Source material: CD4+ T cells sorted from blood. DNA for the CDR3: TGTGCCAGCACATCGCTACCGACAGATACGCAGTATTTT. Its protein is CASTSLPTDTQYF.